What follows are 30 T cell receptor beta chains derived from one specimen sequenced in a study of T cells in Graves' hyperthyroidism and ophthalmopathy. TCR beta CDR3 regions were amplified from RNA. Primed by the HTBI set, a first-round RT-PCR was run on the TCR CDR3. MiXCR was run by TCRdb on the multiplex PCR reads, yielding one entry per CDR3 protein. The data contain about 770,000 distinct CDR3 sequences, roughly a sixth of them singletons. The material sequenced was blood. The receptors derive from a woman aged 50 to 60 with Graves' hyperthyroidism that later progressed to Graves' ophthalmopathy.

This clonotype was picked up a small number of times. The chain has TRBV20-1 and TRBJ2-5, with TRBD1 matching 7 bases. Germline loops: CDR1 DFQATT, CDR2 SNEGSKA (reference sequence). The V gene end was trimmed by 7 bases and the J gene end by 5 bases; junction bases not matched to a gene: 7. This CDR3 is built from 12 residues. The CDR3 DNA reads as TGCAGTGGATCGAGGGGGCGCGAGACCCAGTACTTC. It encodes CSGSRGRETQYF.

This clonotype has a count of ten or more. V gene TRBV18 combines with J gene TRBJ2-4; unclear D gene. V was trimmed by 2 bases and J by 8 bases, leaving 13 bases between them. Germline CDR1 reads KGHSH; CDR2 reads LQKENI. The CDR3 length is 14 residues. CDR3 sequence reads: CASSPLIHEDIQYF. The CDR3 coding sequence is TGTGCCAGCTCACCATTGATACATGAGGACATTCAGTACTTC.

This clonotype showed up just a few times. The chain uses TRBV6-1 and TRBJ2-3, with TRBD2 as a possible D gene (6 bases). CDR1 and CDR2 from the germline V gene are MNHNS and SASEGT. The CDR3 runs to 18 residues. Trimming took 0 bases from V and 2 from J, leaving 18 bases between them. The CDR3 is CASSEALQEGFFTDTQYF. For the CDR3, the DNA is TGTGCCAGCAGTGAAGCGCTTCAGGAGGGGTTCTTCACAGATACGCAGTATTTT.

The chain links TRBV29-1 to TRBJ2-5; 7 nucleotides match TRBD1. The CDR3 has 17 amino acids. Germline V lookup: CDR1 SQVTM, CDR2 ANQGSEA. The junction had 16 bases not matched to a gene; V was cut back by 1 base and J by 5 bases. The CDR3 here is CSVEASQTGPVYETQYF. CDR3 sequence (DNA): TGCAGCGTTGAAGCGTCTCAGACAGGGCCGGTTTACGAGACCCAGTACTTC. The whole variable domain, remainder taken from reference TRBV29-1 and TRBJ2-5, is SAVISQKPSRDICQRGTSLTIQCQVDSQVTMMFWYRQQPGQSLTLIATANQGSEATYESGFVIDKFPISRPNLTFSTLTVSNMSPEDSSIYLCSVEASQTGPVYETQYFGPGTRLLVL.

This clonotype has a handful of counts. The gene calls are TRBV6-1 and TRBJ2-1; 8 nucleotides line up with TRBD1. V shed 5 bases and J 8 bases; nucleotides not matched to a gene: 11. Germline CDR1 reads MNHNS; CDR2 reads SASEGT. The CDR3 is 15 residues long. CDR3 loop: CASSPSRDRGHEQFF. DNA for the CDR3: TGTGCCAGCAGTCCATCACGAGACAGGGGTCATGAGCAGTTCTTC.

This clonotype was recorded a few times. V and J are TRBV5-8 and TRBJ2-5, with 8 bases lining up with TRBD2. Germline CDR1 reads SGHTS; CDR2 reads YDEGEE. The CDR3 contains 14 residues. Losses at the gene ends were 2 bases for V and 4 bases for J; bases not matched to a gene: 4. CDR3 sequence (DNA): TGTGCCAGCAGCTTTAGCGGGGTGGGAGAGACCCAGTACTTC. This sequence encodes CASSFSGVGETQYF.

This clonotype was seen ten or more times. The genes are TRBV12-3 or TRBV12-4 and TRBJ1-1; tentative D call: TRBD1 (5 bases). Trimming stripped 6 bases from V and 1 base from J, with 15 bases between. The CDR3 length is 15 residues. CDR3 bases: TGTGCCAGCAGCCGCCAACCGGGGGGGAACACTGAAGCTTTCTTT. Translating gives CASSRQPGGNTEAFF.

In this sample, this clonotype turned up many times. The chain links TRBV27 to TRBJ2-1; D is unclear. Germline assignment: CDR1 MNHEY and CDR2 SMNVEV (reference sequence). V shed 3 bases and J shed 0 bases, with 9 bases lying between them. This CDR3 has 15 residues. The CDR3 DNA reads as TGTGCCAGCAGTTTTAGGCAGATCTCCTACAATGAGCAGTTCTTC. Translation gives CASSFRQISYNEQFF.

This clonotype was picked up many times. V gene TRBV11-2 combines with J gene TRBJ2-7, with TRBD2 identical over 7 bases. Losses at the gene ends were 5 bases for V and 7 bases for J; bases not matched to a gene: 11. The CDR3 runs to 14 residues. CDR1 is SGHAT and CDR2 is FQNNGV in the germline V gene. CDR3 residues: CASSPGTRGVEQYF. CDR3 sequence (DNA): TGTGCCAGCAGCCCAGGGACCCGGGGGGTAGAGCAGTACTTC.

This clonotype was detected ten times or more. The J gene is TRBJ2-3, the V gene TRBV11-2, with TRBD1 as a possible D gene (5 bases). CDR1 SGHAT and CDR2 FQNNGV come from the germline V gene. The V and J ends lost 3 bases and 6 bases respectively, with 7 bases between them. The CDR3 extends over 12 amino acids. The CDR3 here is CASSFAGDTQYF. The CDR3 DNA reads as TGTGCCAGCAGCTTTGCAGGGGATACGCAGTATTTT.

The chain uses TRBV2 and TRBJ1-3, with D perhaps matching TRBD1 (5 bases). The germline CDR1 and CDR2 sequences are SNHLY and FYNNEI. V lost 4 bases, J lost 3 bases, and 16 bases lay in between. This CDR3 comprises 16 residues. Here the CDR3 DNA reads TGTGCCAGCAGTGGGGTTTTCAGGGCGAGTGGAAACACCATATATTTT. As protein: CASSGVFRASGNTIYF.

Only a few counts were recorded for this clonotype. The chain has TRBV7-3 and TRBJ1-2; no clear D gene. CDR3 length: 14 amino acids. Germline lookup yields CDR1 SGHTA and CDR2 FQGTGA. Between the trimmed V and J ends, which lost 5 bases and 7 bases, there was a span of 17 bases. The CDR3 DNA reads TGTGCCAGCAGCCCCACAGCGGGTCTGGGTGGCTACACCTTC. The encoded protein is CASSPTAGLGGYTF.

The gene calls are TRBV5-5 and TRBJ2-2, with D hard to call. From germline, CDR1 is SGHKS and CDR2 YYEKEE (reference sequence). CDR3 size: 16 residues. Between the trimmed V and J ends, which lost 3 bases and 1 base, there was a span of 13 bases. The CDR3 DNA reads as TGTGCCAGCAGCTCCCGCCCGGCTTTGAACACCGGGGAGCTGTTTTTT. This sequence encodes CASSSRPALNTGELFF.

This clonotype was recorded at least ten times. The gene calls are TRBV3-1 and TRBJ2-7; 8 bases fit TRBD2. From germline, CDR1 is LGHDT and CDR2 YNNKEL (reference sequence). The junction had 9 bases not matched to a gene; V was cut back by 3 bases and J by 5 bases. CDR3 length: 15 amino acids. The DNA of the CDR3 is TGTGCCAGCAGCCACGACGGAGGACTAGCAAACGAGCAGTACTTC. Translated: CASSHDGGLANEQYF.

The chain carries TRBV7-9 and TRBJ1-1; 9 bases are a match to TRBD1. The CDR3 is 15 residues long. The germline V gene has CDR1 SEHNR and CDR2 FQNEAQ (reference sequence). V gave up 5 bases and J gave up 4 bases; unmatched junction bases: 8. The CDR3: CASSLLQGAGTEAFF. DNA for the CDR3: TGTGCCAGCAGCCTATTACAGGGGGCGGGCACTGAAGCTTTCTTT.

In this sample, this clonotype turned up many times. The rearrangement links TRBV12-3 or TRBV12-4 to TRBJ1-6, with unresolved D. The V end was cut by 4 bases, the J end by 14 bases, with 12 bases between. The length of the CDR3 is 12 residues. The CDR3 DNA reads as TGTGCCAGCAGTTCCCACCCGGCAGCCCTCCACTTT. Translating it yields CASSSHPAALHF.

This clonotype was detected ten times or more. Here the CDR3 reads CASSTAGGYNEQFF. The CDR3 DNA reads TGTGCCAGCAGTACTGCGGGGGGGTACAATGAGCAGTTCTTC. V usage is TRBV6-1 and J usage is TRBJ2-1, with 9 bases that match TRBD2. Germline V gives CDR1 MNHNS, CDR2 SASEGT. The CDR3 has 14 residues. The ends lost 5 bases at V and 4 bases at J; junction bases unmatched: 3.

The genes are TRBV4-1 and TRBJ1-1; TRBD1 is a possible D gene (5 bases). The germline V gene encodes CDR1 MGHRA and CDR2 YSYEKL. The V end was cut by 0 bases, the J end by 6 bases, with 8 bases between. The CDR3 length is 13 residues. The CDR3 DNA reads TGCGCCAGCAGCCAAGAGTGGGGCGCTGAAGCTTTCTTT. As protein: CASSQEWGAEAFF.

The sample holds a few counts of this clonotype. V and J are TRBV5-8 and TRBJ2-5; D unresolved. The germline V and J ends were trimmed by 4 bases and 5 bases, with 9 bases remaining between them. The germline gives CDR1 SGHTS, CDR2 YDEGEE. There are 12 residues in the CDR3. CDR3 sequence reads: CASSTSTETQYF. CDR3 nucleotides: TGTGCCAGCAGCACATCCACGGAGACCCAGTACTTC.

This clonotype was detected many times. This rearrangement joins TRBV20-1 to TRBJ1-6; the D gene is possibly TRBD1 (5 bases). V was pared by 3 bases and J by 9 bases, with 15 bases between. Germline CDR1 is DFQATT and CDR2 is SNEGSKA (reference sequence). The CDR3 totals 14 residues. The DNA of the CDR3 is TGCAGTGCTAGGGAGGGAGGGGCTACTTCACCCCTCCACTTT. Its translation is CSAREGGATSPLHF.

The CDR3 spells CASSYGKNQPQHF. The CDR3 nucleotides read TGTGCCAGCAGTTACGGCAAGAATCAGCCCCAGCATTTT. This chain uses TRBV6-5 with TRBJ1-5; D remains unclear. From germline, CDR1 is MNHEY and CDR2 SVGAGI. V lost 2 bases to trimming and J lost 4 bases, with 6 bases between them. The CDR3 length is 13 residues.

This clonotype was seen just once. The J gene is TRBJ2-7, the V gene TRBV11-2, with TRBD1 matching 10 bases. Germline V CDR1 and CDR2: SGHAT, FQNNGV. The CDR3 has 17 amino acids. Trimming at V came to 3 bases and at J to 0 bases, leaving 8 bases not matched to a gene. In DNA, the CDR3 is TGTGCCAGCAGCTTTAACACGGGACAGGGGACCTCCTACGAGCAGTACTTC. Protein product: CASSFNTGQGTSYEQYF.

This clonotype was seen repeatedly, ten times or more. The chain is built from TRBV27 and TRBJ2-7, with 8 bases aligning to TRBD1. Germline CDR1 and CDR2: MNHEY and SMNVEV (reference sequence). V lost 5 bases and J lost 5; bases outside the gene matches: 8. The CDR3 contains 14 residues. CDR3 in amino acids: CASSHSTGDNEQYF. Here the CDR3 DNA reads TGTGCCAGCAGTCATTCGACAGGGGACAACGAGCAGTACTTC.

The rearrangement uses TRBV19 and TRBJ1-1, with no clear D. Germline lookup yields CDR1 LNHDA and CDR2 SQIVND (reference sequence). This CDR3 contains 11 residues. The V and J ends lost 7 bases and 5 bases respectively, with 8 bases between them. The CDR3 bases are TGTGCCAGTATGCTCCCGACTGAAGCTTTCTTT. It yields the protein CASMLPTEAFF.

This clonotype was observed at least ten times. J is TRBJ1-1 and V is TRBV27, with D possibly being TRBD1 (6 bases). CDR3 length: 13 residues. The germline V gene has CDR1 MNHEY and CDR2 SMNVEV (reference sequence). V dropped 6 bases and J dropped 7 bases, with 15 bases sitting between them. The CDR3 coding sequence is TGTGCCAGCAGGGTGGGATTACAGGGTGAAGCTTTCTTT. It specifies CASRVGLQGEAFF.

As for this clonotype: Here the CDR3 omits its conserved ending phenylalanine or tryptophan, so a read error is the likely source. V usage is TRBV3-1 and J usage is TRBJ2-3; 14 nucleotides align to TRBD2. Germline assignment: CDR1 LGHDT and CDR2 YNNKEL (reference sequence). CDR3 size: 16 residues. The CDR3 is CASTDSGLAGADTQYS. The CDR3 DNA reads as TGTGCCAGTACAGACTCGGGACTAGCGGGGGCAGATACACAGTATTCT.

This clonotype was observed many times. The chain uses TRBV29-1 and TRBJ1-1; D ambiguous. Trimming took 0 bases from V and 1 from J, leaving 12 bases between them. The CDR3 has 15 residues. Germline CDR1 SQVTM, CDR2 ANQGSEA. CDR3 DNA sequence: TGCAGCGTTGAAGATCGGGCAGGCGCGAACACTGAAGCTTTCTTT. It codes for CSVEDRAGANTEAFF. Filled out from reference TRBV29-1 and TRBJ1-1, the complete variable domain reads SAVISQKPSRDICQRGTSLTIQCQVDSQVTMMFWYRQQPGQSLTLIATANQGSEATYESGFVIDKFPISRPNLTFSTLTVSNMSPEDSSIYLCSVEDRAGANTEAFFGQGTRLTVV.

In its sample, this clonotype was seen a few times. This chain uses TRBV7-2 with TRBJ1-4, with 9 bases aligning to TRBD1. Per germline, CDR1 SGHTA and CDR2 FQGNSA. The ends lost 4 bases at V and 8 bases at J; junction bases unmatched: 5. This CDR3 has 14 amino acids. The CDR3 coding sequence is TGTGCCAGCAGCTCACAGGGGGCTCAGGAAAAACTGTTTTTT. Protein sequence: CASSSQGAQEKLFF.

This clonotype occurred many times. The V and J genes are TRBV7-9 and TRBJ1-3; unclear D gene. This CDR3 has 13 amino acids. Germline lookup yields CDR1 SEHNR and CDR2 FQNEAQ (reference sequence). V shed 6 bases and J shed 0 bases, with 6 bases lying between them. The CDR3 loop reads CASSGSSGNTIYF. In DNA, the CDR3 is TGTGCCAGCAGTGGGTCCTCTGGAAACACCATATATTTT. Supplemented by reference TRBV7-9 and TRBJ1-3, the full variable domain reads DTGVSQNPRHKITKRGQNVTFRCDPISEHNRLYWYRQTLGQGPEFLTYFQNEAQLEKSRLLSDRFSAERPKGSFSTLEIQRTEQGDSAMYLCASSGSSGNTIYFGEGSWLTVV.

This clonotype was detected a few times. This chain links TRBV4-1 with TRBJ1-5; D is uncertain. Per germline, CDR1 MGHRA and CDR2 YSYEKL. Trimming shortened V by 3 bases and J by 0 bases, and 3 bases separated the two germline ends. The CDR3 has 13 amino acids. The CDR3 reads CASSQASNQPQHF. For the CDR3, the DNA is TGCGCCAGCAGCCAGGCTAGCAATCAGCCCCAGCATTTT.